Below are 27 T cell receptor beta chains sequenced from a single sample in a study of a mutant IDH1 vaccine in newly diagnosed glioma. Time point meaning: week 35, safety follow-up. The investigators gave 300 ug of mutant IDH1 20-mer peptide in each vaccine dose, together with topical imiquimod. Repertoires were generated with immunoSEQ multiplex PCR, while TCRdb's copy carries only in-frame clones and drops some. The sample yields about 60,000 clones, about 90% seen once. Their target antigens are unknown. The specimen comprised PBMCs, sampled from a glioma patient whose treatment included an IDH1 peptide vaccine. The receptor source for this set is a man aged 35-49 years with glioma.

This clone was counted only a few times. CDR3 region: CASSLAGEVKLFF. The CDR3 nucleotides read TGTGCCAGCAGCTTAGCAGGGGAGGTAAAACTGTTTTTT. This sequence joins TRBV7-9 and TRBJ1-4; a possible D gene is TRBD1 (5 bases). V gave up 0 bases and J gave up 10 bases, with 9 bases separating them. Germline V gene lookup returns CDR1 SEHNR and CDR2 FQNEAQ (reference sequence). This CDR3 region has 13 residues.

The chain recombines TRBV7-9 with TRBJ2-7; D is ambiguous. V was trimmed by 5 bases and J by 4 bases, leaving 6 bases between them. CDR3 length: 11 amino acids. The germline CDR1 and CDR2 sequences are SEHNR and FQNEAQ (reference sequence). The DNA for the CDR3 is TGTGCCAGCAGCAACAGTTACGAGCAGTACTTC. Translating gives CASSNSYEQYF.

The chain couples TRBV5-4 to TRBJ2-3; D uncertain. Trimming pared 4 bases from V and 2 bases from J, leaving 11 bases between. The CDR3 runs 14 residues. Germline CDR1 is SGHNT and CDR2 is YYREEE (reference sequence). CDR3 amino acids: CASSPTTFTDTQYF. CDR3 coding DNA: TGTGCCAGCAGCCCAACGACATTCACAGATACGCAGTATTTT.

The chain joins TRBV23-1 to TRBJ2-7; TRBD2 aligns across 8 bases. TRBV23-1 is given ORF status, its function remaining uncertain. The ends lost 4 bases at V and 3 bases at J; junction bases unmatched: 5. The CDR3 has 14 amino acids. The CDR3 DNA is TGCGCCAGCAGTCCCCGGGGGGGAGGCTACGAGCAGTACTTC. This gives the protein CASSPRGGGYEQYF.

CDR3 sequence reads: CASSSSVSSLDTQYF. CDR3 DNA: TGTGCCAGCAGCTCCTCGGTGTCCTCCCTGGATACGCAGTATTTT. The gene calls are TRBV7-9 and TRBJ2-3; no reliable D call. This CDR3 has 15 amino acids. Germline V gene data show CDR1 as SEHNR and CDR2 as FQNEAQ (reference sequence). The V gene lost 4 bases and the J gene lost 6 bases, with 17 bases spanning the gap.

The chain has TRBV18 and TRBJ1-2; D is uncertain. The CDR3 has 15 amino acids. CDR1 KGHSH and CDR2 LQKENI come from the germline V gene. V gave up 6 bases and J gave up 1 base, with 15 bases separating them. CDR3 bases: TGTGCCAGCTCCTGGCGAGGGCAGGATAACTATGGCTACACCTTC. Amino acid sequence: CASSWRGQDNYGYTF.

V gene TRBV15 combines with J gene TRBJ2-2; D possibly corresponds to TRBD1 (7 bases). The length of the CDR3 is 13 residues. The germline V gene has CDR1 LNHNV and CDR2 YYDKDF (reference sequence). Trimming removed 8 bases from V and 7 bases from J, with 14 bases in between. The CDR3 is CATSGGNGGELFF. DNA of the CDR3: TGTGCCACCTCAGGGGGGAATGGCGGGGAGCTGTTTTTT.

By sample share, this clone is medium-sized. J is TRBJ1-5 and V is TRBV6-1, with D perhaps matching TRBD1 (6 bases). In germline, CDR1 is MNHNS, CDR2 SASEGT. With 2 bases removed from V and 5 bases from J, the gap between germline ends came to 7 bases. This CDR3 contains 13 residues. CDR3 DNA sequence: TGTGCCAGCAGTGAACAGGGGCATCAGCCCCAGCATTTT. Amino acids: CASSEQGHQPQHF.

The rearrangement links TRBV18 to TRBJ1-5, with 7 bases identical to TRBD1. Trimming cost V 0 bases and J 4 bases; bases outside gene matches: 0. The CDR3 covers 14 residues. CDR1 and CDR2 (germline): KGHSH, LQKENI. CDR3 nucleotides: TGTGCCAGCTCACCACCCAGGGGGAATCAGCCCCAGCATTTT. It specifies CASSPPRGNQPQHF.

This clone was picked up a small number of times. DNA for the CDR3: TGCAGCGTCTCCCTGTCGGGGGGGGGCAGGGGGCTTATGAACACTGAAGCTTTCTTT. Translation gives CSVSLSGGGRGLMNTEAFF. This chain joins TRBV29-1 and TRBJ1-1; 8 bases agree with TRBD1. V trimming: 6 bases; J trimming: 0 bases; junction bases outside the gene matches: 21. This CDR3 is built from 19 residues. Germline lookup yields CDR1 SQVTM and CDR2 ANQGSEA.

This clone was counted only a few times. CDR3 sequence reads: CASRPEMHSNQPQHF. The DNA of the CDR3 is TGTGCCAGCAGACCGGAAATGCATAGCAATCAGCCCCAGCATTTT. The chain carries TRBV2 and TRBJ1-5, with D unresolved. The CDR3 spans 15 residues. V lost 6 bases and J 0 bases, leaving 12 bases between the germline ends. The germline V gene has CDR1 SNHLY and CDR2 FYNNEI.

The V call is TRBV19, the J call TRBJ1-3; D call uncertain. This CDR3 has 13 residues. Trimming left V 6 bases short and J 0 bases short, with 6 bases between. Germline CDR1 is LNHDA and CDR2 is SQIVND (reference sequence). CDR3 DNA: TGTGCCAGTAGCTACACCTCTGGAAACACCATATATTTT. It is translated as CASSYTSGNTIYF. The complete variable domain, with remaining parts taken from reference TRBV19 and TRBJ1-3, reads DGGITQSPKYLFRKEGQNVTLSCEQNLNHDAMYWYRQDPGQGLRLIYYSQIVNDFQKGDIAEGYSVSREKKESFPLTVTSAQKNPTAFYLCASSYTSGNTIYFGEGSWLTVV.

CDR3 in DNA: TGTGCCAGCAGCGGCCGGGACCTCATCACTGAAGCTTTCTTT. This gives the protein CASSGRDLITEAFF. V and J are TRBV9 and TRBJ1-1; weak D call: TRBD1 (5 bases). Germline CDR1 reads SGDLS; CDR2 reads YYNGEE. The CDR3 is 14 residues long. The V and J ends lost 3 bases and 4 bases respectively, with 13 bases between them.

This CDR3 is CASRFLGRTNEKLFF. The CDR3 nucleotides are TGTGCCAGTAGGTTCCTGGGACGGACTAATGAAAAACTGTTTTTT. V is TRBV19 and J is TRBJ1-4; maybe TRBD1 (5 bases). Germline V CDR1 and CDR2: LNHDA, SQIVND (reference sequence). The CDR3 is 15 residues long. The V gene lost 6 bases and the J gene lost 2 bases, with 13 bases spanning the gap.

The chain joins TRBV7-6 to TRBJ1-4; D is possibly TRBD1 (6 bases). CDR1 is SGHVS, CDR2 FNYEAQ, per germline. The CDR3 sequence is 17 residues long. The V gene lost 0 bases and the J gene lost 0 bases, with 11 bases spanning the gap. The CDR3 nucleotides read TGTGCCAGCAGCTTAGCGAGGGACAAACCAACTAATGAAAAACTGTTTTTT. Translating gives CASSLARDKPTNEKLFF.

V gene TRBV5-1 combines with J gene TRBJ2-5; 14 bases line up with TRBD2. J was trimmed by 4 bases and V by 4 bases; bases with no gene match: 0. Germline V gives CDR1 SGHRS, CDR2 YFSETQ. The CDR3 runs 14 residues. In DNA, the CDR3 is TGCGCCAGCAGCGGACTAGCGGGAGGAGAGACCCAGTACTTC. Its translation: CASSGLAGGETQYF. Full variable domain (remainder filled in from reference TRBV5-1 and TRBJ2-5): KAGVTQTPRYLIKTRGQQVTLSCSPISGHRSVSWYQQTPGQGLQFLFEYFSETQRNKGNFPGRFSGRQFSNSRSEMNVSTLELGDSALYLCASSGLAGGETQYFGPGTRLLVL.

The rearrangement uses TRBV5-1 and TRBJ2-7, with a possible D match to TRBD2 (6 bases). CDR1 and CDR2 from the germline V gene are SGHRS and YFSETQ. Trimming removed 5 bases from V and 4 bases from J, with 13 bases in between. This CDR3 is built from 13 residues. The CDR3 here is CASRPPGLYEQYF. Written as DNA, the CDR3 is TGCGCCAGCAGACCGCCGGGACTGTACGAGCAGTACTTC.

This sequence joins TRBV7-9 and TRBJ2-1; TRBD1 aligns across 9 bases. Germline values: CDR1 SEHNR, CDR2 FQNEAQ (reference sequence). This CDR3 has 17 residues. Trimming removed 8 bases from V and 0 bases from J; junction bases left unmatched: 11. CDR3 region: CASSGTGKGSSYNEQFF. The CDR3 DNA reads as TGTGCCAGCTCTGGGACAGGGAAAGGGAGCTCCTACAATGAGCAGTTCTTC.

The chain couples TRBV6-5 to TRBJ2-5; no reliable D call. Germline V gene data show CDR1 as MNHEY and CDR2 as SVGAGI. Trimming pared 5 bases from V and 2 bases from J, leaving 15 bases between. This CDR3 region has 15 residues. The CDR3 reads CASSPWLSNQETQYF. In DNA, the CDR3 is TGTGCCAGCAGTCCGTGGCTTAGCAATCAAGAGACCCAGTACTTC.

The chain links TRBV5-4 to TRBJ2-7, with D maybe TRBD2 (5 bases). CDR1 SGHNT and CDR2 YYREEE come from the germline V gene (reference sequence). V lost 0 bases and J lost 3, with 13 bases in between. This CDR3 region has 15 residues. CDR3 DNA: TGTGCCAGCAGCTTGGCTGGGTTTCGGGACTACGAGCAGTACTTC. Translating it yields CASSLAGFRDYEQYF.

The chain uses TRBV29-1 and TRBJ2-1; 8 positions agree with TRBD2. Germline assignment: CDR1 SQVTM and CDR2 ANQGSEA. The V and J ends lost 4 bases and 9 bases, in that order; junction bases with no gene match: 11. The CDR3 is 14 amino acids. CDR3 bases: TGCAGCGTTGTATTAGCGGGGCTACAGGGTGAGCAGTTCTTC. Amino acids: CSVVLAGLQGEQFF.

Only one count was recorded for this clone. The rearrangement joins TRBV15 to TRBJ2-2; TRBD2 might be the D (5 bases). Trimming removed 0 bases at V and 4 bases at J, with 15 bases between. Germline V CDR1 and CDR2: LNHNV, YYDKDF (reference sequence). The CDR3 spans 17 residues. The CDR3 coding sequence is TGTGCCACCAGCAGAGATAGGGCTGTTCGGGGCACCGGGGAGCTGTTTTTT. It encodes CATSRDRAVRGTGELFF.

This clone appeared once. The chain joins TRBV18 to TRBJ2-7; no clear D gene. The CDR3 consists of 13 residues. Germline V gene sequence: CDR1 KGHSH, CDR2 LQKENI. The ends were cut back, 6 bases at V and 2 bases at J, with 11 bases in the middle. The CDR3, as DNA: TGTGCCAGCTCTTTAGGCGGTCCCTACGAGCAGTACTTC. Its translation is CASSLGGPYEQYF.

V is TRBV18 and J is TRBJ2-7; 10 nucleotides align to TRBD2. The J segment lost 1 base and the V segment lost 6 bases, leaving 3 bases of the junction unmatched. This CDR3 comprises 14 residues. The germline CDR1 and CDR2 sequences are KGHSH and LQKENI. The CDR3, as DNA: TGTGCCAGCTCGCGGACTAGCGGTTCCTACGAGCAGTACTTC. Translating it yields CASSRTSGSYEQYF.

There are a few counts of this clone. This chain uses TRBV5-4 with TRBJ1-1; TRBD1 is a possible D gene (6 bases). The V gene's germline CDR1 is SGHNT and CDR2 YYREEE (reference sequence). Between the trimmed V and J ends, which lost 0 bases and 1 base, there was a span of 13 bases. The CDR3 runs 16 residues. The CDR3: CASSLGGGGRNTEAFF. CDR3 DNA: TGTGCCAGCAGCTTGGGGGGAGGGGGAAGGAACACTGAAGCTTTCTTT.

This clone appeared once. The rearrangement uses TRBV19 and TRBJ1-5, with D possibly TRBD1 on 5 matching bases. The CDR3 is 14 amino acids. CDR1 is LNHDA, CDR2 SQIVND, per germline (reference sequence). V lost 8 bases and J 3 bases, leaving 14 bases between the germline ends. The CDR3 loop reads CASRGRKVNQPQHF. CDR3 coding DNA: TGTGCCAGTCGGGGACGGAAAGTCAATCAGCCCCAGCATTTT.

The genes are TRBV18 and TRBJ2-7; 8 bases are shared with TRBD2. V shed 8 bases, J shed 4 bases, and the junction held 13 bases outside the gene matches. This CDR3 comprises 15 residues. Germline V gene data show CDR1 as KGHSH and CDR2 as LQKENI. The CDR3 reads CASRPLAGGSYEQYF. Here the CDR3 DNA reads TGTGCCAGCCGCCCTCTGGCGGGAGGTTCGTACGAGCAGTACTTC.